The present T cell receptor beta chain was sequenced within a study of shared clonotypes between healthy human individuals. Naive CD4+ cells were CD45RA-selected; the remaining cells were memory. Note on this clone: Antigen specificity is unknown.

Overall study findings and caveats: Relative to their counterparts shared across all four donors, non-shared clonotypes exhibited diminished generation probabilities.

The J segment lost 3 bases and the V segment lost 5 bases, leaving 5 bases of the junction unmatched. CDR1 is WNHNN and CDR2 is SYGVQD in the germline V gene (reference sequence). The CDR3 extends over 14 amino acids. The repertoire was sequenced with immunoSEQ multiplex PCR; TCRdb's copy has only in-frame clones and lacks some. The table has over 2 million clones, just under 95% seen once; the top ten hold about 0.41%. The chain combines TRBV10-1 with TRBJ2-7; the match to TRBD2 covers 9 bases. The sequenced sample was naive CD4+ T cells from PBMCs. Stated subset: CD45RA+ positively selected. The clonotype was recovered from a man younger than 35 in good health. Some clones in this sample may be carry-over from other donors' samples. The CDR3 coding sequence is TGCGCCAGCAGTAGCGGGAGGCCTAGCTACGAGCAGTACTTC. This gives the protein CASSSGRPSYEQYF.